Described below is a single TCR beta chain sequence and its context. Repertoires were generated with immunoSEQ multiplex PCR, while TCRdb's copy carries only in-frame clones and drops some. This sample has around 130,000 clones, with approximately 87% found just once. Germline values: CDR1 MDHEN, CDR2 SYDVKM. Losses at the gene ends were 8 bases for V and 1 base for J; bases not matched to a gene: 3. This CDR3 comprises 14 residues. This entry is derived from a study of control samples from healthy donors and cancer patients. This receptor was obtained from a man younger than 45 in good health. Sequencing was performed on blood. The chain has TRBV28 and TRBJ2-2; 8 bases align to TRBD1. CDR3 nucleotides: TGTGCCAGCCTCGACAGGGGGAACACCGGGGAGCTGTTTTTT. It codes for CASLDRGNTGELFF.